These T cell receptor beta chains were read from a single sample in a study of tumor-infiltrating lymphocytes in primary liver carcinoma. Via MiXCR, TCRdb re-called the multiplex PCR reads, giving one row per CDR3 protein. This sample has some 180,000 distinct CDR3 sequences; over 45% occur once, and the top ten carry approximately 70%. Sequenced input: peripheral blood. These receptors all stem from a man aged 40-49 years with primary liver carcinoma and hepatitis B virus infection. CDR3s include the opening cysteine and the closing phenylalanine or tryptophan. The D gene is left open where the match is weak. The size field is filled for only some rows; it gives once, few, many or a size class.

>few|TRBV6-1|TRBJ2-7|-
TGTGCCAGCAGTGAAACTATGTCCTACGAGCAGTACTTC
CASSETMSYEQYF
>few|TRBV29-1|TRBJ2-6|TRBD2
TGCAGCGTTGAAGAAAGGGTCATTAGCGGGAGGGCCTCTGGGGCCAACGTCCTGACTTTC
CSVEERVISGRASGANVLTF
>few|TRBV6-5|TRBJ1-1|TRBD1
TGTGCCAGCAGATTAGACAGGGTAGGAACTGAAGCTTTCTTT
CASRLDRVGTEAFF
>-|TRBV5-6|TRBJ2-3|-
TGTGCCAGCAGCTGGAGTACAGATACGCAGTATTTT
CASSWSTDTQYF
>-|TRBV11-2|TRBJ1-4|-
TGTGCCAGCAGCTTAGAGGTTGGGGAGGAAAAACTGCTTTTT
CASSLEVGEEKLLF
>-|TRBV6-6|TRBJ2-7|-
TGTGCCAGCAGTTACTTAGGAGACGGACCCTACGAGCAGTACTTC
CASSYLGDGPYEQYF
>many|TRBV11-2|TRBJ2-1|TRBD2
TGTGCCAGCGTCTCTAATAACGGGACTAGCGGGACAGAGCAGTTCTTC
CASVSNNGTSGTEQFF
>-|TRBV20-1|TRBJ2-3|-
TGCAGTGTTAGAGACCCTCTAGCCCTCAGGGATACGCAGTATTTT
CSVRDPLALRDTQYF
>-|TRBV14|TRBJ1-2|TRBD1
TGTGCCAGTAGCCAGGGGACAGGGGGCTTTAACTATGGCTACACCTTC
CASSQGTGGFNYGYTF
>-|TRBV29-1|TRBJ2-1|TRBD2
TGCAGCGTTGGACTAGCCCCCCCGTACAGTGAGCAGTTATTC
CSVGLAPPYSEQLF
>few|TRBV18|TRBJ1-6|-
TGTGCCAGCTCACCGCGGGCAGCGGATAATTCACCCCTCCACTTT
CASSPRAADNSPLHF
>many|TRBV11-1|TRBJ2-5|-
TGTGCCAGCAGCTTCCGCGGCGGGGCGCAGACCCAGTACTTC
CASSFRGGAQTQYF
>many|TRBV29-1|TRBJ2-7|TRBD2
TGCAGCGTGGACCGGGAGGGTACCTACGAGCAGTACTTC
CSVDREGTYEQYF
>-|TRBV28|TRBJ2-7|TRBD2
TGTGCCAGCAGCTCCCTCGTTTCGGGCGGGAGCTACAAGCAGTACTTC
CASSSLVSGGSYKQYF
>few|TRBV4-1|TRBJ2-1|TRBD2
TGCGCCAGCAGCCAAAAATCCTTAGCGGGAAGTTTAAATGAGCAGTTCTTC
CASSQKSLAGSLNEQFF
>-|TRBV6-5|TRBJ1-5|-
TGTGTCAGCGGGACTTTCAAGGGGCAGCCCCAGCATTTT
CVSGTFKGQPQHF
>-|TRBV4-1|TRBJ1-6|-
TGCGCCAGCAGCCTACTCAGGGTTTTCAATTCACCCCTCCACTTT
CASSLLRVFNSPLHF
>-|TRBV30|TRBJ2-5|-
TGTGCCTGGAGTATGGTAACTAGAGAGACCCAGTACTTC
CAWSMVTRETQYF
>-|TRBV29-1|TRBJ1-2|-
TGCAGCATTGAGACGATAGGGGCCTGTGGCTACACCTTC
CSIETIGACGYTF
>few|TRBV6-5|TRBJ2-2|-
TGTGCCAGCAGTTACGCGAGCGACGGCACCGGGGAGCTGTTTTTT
CASSYASDGTGELFF
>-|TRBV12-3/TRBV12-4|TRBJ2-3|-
TGTGCCAGCTACAGAGACCTAAACACAGATACGCAGTATTTT
CASYRDLNTDTQYF
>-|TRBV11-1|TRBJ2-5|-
TGTGCCAGCAGCTACTTTGGGGTGGAGACCCAGTACTTC
CASSYFGVETQYF
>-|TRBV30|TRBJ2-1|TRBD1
TGTGCCTGGAGCTACGACAGGGTGAGGGACAATGAGCAGTTCTTC
CAWSYDRVRDNEQFF
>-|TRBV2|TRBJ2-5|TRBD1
TGTGCCATTTTCGGGACAGGGGAAGAGACCCAGTACTTC
CAIFGTGEETQYF
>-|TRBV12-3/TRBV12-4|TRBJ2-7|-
TGTGCCAGCAGTTTCCAGGGACTTTACGAGCAGTACTTC
CASSFQGLYEQYF
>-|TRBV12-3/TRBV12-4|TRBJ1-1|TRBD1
TGTGCCAGCAGTTGGGGACAGAGGGAATCTTTCTTT
CASSWGQRESFF
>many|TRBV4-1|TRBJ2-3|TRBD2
TGCGCCAGCAGCCAAGGCTCTAGCGGGGGCACAGATACGCAGTATTTT
CASSQGSSGGTDTQYF
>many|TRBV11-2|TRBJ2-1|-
TGTGCCAGCAGATGGGGGCAGGAGGAAAATGAGCAGTTCTTC
CASRWGQEENEQFF
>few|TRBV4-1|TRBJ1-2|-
TGCGCCAGCAGCCAAGTCGGGGGGGATGGCTACACCTTC
CASSQVGGDGYTF
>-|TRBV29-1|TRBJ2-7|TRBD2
TGCAGCGCCGGGACTAGTGGCGACGAGCAGTGCTTC
CSAGTSGDEQCF
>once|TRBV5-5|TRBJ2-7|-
TGTGCCAGCAGCTTTGACCCAGCGAGCTCCTACGAGCAGTACTTC
CASSFDPASSYEQYF
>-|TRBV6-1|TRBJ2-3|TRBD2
TGTGCCAGCACCGGCGGGGGGAGGGAACCCACAGATACGCAGTATTTT
CASTGGGREPTDTQYF
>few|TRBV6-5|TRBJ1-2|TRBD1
TGTGCCAGCAGCACTGATCCGGGACAGGGCGGCGGCTACACCTTC
CASSTDPGQGGGYTF
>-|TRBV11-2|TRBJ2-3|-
TGTGCCAGCAGCTCCCTCACCGGGACAACTAGGACAGATACGCAGTATTTT
CASSSLTGTTRTDTQYF
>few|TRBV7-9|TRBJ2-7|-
TGTGCCAGCAGCCGAGGCGGGTGGGAGCAGTACTTC
CASSRGGWEQYF
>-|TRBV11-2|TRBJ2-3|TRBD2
TGTGCCAGCAGCTTAGACAGGGCGGGAGGGACCACAGATACGCAGTATTTT
CASSLDRAGGTTDTQYF
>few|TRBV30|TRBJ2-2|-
TGTGCCAATGAATACGCGAACACCGGGGAGCTGTTTTTT
CANEYANTGELFF
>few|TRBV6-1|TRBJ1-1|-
TGTGCCAGCAGATTGACGGAGAACACTGAAGCTTTCTTT
CASRLTENTEAFF
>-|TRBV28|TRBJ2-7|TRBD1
TGTGCCAGCAGTAGGGGACAGGGGGCGAACGAGCAGTACTTC
CASSRGQGANEQYF
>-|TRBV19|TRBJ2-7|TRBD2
TGTGCCAGTAGTCCCCTAGCGGGAGGAACCTACGAGCAGTACTTC
CASSPLAGGTYEQYF